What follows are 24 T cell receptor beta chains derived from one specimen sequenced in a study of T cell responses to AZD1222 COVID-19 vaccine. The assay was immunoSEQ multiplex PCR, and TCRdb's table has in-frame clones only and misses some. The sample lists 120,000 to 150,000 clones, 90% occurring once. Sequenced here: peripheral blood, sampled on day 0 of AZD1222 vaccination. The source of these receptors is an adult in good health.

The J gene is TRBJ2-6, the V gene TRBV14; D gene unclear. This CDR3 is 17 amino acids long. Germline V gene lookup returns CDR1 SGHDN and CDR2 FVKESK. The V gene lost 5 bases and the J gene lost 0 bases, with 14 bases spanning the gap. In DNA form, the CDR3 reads TGTGCCAGCAGCTCACGGACGCCTAGCTCTGGGGCCAACGTCCTGACTTTC. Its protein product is CASSSRTPSSGANVLTF.

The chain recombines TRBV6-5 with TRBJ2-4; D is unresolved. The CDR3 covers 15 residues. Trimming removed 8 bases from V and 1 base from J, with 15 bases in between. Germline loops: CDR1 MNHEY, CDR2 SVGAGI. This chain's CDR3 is CASRINPGAKNIQYF. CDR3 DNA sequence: TGTGCCAGCCGAATTAACCCTGGGGCCAAAAACATTCAGTACTTC.

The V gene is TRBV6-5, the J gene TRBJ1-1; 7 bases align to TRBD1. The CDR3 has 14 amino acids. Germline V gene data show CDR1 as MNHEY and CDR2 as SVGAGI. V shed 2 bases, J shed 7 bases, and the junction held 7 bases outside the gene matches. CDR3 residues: CASSYGDSRSEAFF. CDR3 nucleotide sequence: TGTGCCAGCAGTTACGGGGACAGCAGGAGTGAAGCTTTCTTT.

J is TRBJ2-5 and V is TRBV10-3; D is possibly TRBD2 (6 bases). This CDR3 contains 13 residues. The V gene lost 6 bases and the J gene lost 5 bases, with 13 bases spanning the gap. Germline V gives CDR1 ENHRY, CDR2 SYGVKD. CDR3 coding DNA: TGTGCCATCAGACGGGACTTAGGGGAGACCCAGTACTTC. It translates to CAIRRDLGETQYF.

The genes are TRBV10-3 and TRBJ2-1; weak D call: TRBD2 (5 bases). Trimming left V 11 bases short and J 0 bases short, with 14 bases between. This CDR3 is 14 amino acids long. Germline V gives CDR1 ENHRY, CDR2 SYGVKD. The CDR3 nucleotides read TGTGCCGCGGAGACGGGGAGCTCCTACAATGAGCAGTTCTTC. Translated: CAAETGSSYNEQFF.

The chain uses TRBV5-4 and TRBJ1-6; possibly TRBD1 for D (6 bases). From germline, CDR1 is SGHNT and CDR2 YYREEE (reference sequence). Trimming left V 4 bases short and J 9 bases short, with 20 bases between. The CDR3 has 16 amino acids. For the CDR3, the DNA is TGTGCCAGCAGCCTCGGGAGGGGGGGAGAAGGTTCACCCCTCCACTTT. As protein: CASSLGRGGEGSPLHF. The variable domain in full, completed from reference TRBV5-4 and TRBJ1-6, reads ETGVTQSPTHLIKTRGQQVTLRCSSQSGHNTVSWYQQALGQGPQFIFQYYREEENGRGNFPPRFSGLQFPNYSSELNVNALELDDSALYLCASSLGRGGEGSPLHFGNGTRLTVT.

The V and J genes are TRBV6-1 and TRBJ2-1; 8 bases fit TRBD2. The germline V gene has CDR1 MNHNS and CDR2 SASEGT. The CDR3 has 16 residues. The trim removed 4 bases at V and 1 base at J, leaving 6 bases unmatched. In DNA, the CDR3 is TGTGCCAGCAGTGGGGCCGGGACTAGATCCTACAATGAGCAGTTCTTC. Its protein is CASSGAGTRSYNEQFF.

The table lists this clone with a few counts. The CDR3 coding sequence is TGTGCCAGCAGTTACTCGCAGGGTAGCTATGGCTACACCTTC. This translates into CASSYSQGSYGYTF. The chain joins TRBV6-2 or TRBV6-3 to TRBJ1-2; TRBD1 might be the D (5 bases). This CDR3 comprises 14 residues. CDR1 is MNHEY, CDR2 SVGEGT, per germline. V shed 0 bases and J shed 4 bases, with 9 bases lying between them.

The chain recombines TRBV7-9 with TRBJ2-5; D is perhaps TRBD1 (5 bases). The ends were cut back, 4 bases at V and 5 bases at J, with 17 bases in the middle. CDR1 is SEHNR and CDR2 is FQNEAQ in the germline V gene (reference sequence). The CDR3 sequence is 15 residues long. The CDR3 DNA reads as TGTGCCAGCAGCTCATCGAACCCAGGGCAGGAGACCCAGTACTTC. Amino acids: CASSSSNPGQETQYF.

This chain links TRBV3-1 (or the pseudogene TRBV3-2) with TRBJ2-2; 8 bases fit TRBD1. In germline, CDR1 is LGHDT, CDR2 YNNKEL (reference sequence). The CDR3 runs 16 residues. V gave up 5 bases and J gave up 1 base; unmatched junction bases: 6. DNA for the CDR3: TGTGCCAGCAGCTTTGGACAGGGCGGGAACACCGGGGAGCTGTTTTTT. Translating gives CASSFGQGGNTGELFF.

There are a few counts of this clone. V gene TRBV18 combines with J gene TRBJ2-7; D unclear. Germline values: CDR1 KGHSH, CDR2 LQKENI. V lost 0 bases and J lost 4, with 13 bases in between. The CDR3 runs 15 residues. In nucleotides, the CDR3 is TGTGCCAGCTCACCACCGTCAAGGCCCGTTTACGAGCAGTACTTC. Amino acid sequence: CASSPPSRPVYEQYF.

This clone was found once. The CDR3 reads CASSESGEGSYNEQFF. CDR3 in DNA: TGTGCCAGCAGTGAGAGCGGAGAGGGGTCCTACAATGAGCAGTTCTTC. V gene TRBV6-1 combines with J gene TRBJ2-1; D possibly uses TRBD1 or TRBD2 (5 bases each). The ends were cut back, 3 bases at V and 1 base at J, with 13 bases in the middle. There are 16 residues in the CDR3. Germline CDR1 MNHNS, CDR2 SASEGT.

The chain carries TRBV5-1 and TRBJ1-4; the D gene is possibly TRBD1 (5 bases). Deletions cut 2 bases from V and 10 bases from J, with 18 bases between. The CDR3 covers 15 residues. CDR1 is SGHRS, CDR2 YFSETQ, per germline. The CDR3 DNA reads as TGCGCCAGCAGCTTAGACAGCTCCTTAATTGGAAAACTGTTTTTT. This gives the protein CASSLDSSLIGKLFF.

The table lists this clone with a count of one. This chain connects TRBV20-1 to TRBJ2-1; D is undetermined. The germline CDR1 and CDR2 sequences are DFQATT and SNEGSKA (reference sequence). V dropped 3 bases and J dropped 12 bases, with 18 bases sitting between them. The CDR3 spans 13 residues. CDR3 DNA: TGCAGTGCTAGTGGTCGGGCACCTCGATCGCAGTTCTTC. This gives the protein CSASGRAPRSQFF.

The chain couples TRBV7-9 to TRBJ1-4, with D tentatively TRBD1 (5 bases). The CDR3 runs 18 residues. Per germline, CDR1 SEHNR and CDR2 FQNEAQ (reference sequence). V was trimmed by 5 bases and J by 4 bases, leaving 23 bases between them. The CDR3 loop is CASSDGGASGTDNEKLFF. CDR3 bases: TGTGCCAGCAGCGACGGAGGGGCATCCGGGACGGATAATGAAAAACTGTTTTTT.

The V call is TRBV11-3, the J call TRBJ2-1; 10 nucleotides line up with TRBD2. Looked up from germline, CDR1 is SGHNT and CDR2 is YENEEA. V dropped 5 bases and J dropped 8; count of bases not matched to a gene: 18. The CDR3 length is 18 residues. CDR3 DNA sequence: TGTGCCAGCAGCCCTACCCGGACTAGCGGAGGAGTAATAGATGAGCAGTTCTTC. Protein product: CASSPTRTSGGVIDEQFF. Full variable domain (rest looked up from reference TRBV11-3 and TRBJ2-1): EAGVVQSPRYKIIEKKQPVAFWCNPISGHNTLYWYLQNLGQGPELLIRYENEEAVDDSQLPKDRFSAERLKGVDSTLKIQPAELGDSAVYLCASSPTRTSGGVIDEQFFGPGTRLTVL.

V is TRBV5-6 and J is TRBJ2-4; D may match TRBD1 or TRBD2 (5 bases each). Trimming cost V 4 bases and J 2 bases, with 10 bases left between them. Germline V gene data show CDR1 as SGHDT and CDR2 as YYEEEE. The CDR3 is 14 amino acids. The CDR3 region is CASSRRGPKNIQYF. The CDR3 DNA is TGTGCCAGCAGCCGACGGGGCCCCAAAAACATTCAGTACTTC.

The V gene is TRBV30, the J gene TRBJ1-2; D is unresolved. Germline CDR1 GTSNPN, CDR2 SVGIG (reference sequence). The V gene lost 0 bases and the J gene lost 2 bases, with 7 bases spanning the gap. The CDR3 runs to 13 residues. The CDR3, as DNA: TGTGCCTGGAGTGTAGATGGGAACTATGGCTACACCTTC. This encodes CAWSVDGNYGYTF.

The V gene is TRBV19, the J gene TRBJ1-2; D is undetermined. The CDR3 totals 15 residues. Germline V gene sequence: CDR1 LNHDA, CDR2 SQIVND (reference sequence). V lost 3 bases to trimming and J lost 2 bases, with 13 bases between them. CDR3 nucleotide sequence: TGTGCCAGTAGTATCCGGGCAGCGAAGAACTATGGCTACACCTTC. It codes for CASSIRAAKNYGYTF.

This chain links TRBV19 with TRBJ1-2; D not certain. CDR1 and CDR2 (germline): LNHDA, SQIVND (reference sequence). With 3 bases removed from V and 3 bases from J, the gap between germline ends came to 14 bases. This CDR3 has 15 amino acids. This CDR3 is CASSMRRVTDYGYTF. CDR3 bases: TGTGCCAGTAGTATGCGGAGGGTTACTGACTATGGCTACACCTTC. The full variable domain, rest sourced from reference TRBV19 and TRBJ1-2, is DGGITQSPKYLFRKEGQNVTLSCEQNLNHDAMYWYRQDPGQGLRLIYYSQIVNDFQKGDIAEGYSVSREKKESFPLTVTSAQKNPTAFYLCASSMRRVTDYGYTFGSGTRLTVV.

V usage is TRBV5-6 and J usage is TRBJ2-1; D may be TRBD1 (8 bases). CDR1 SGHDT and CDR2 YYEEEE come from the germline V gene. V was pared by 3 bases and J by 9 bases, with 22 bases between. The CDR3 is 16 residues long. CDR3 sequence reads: CASSSTLLDREGEQFF. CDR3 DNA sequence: TGTGCCAGCAGCTCTACCCTCTTGGACAGGGAGGGTGAGCAGTTCTTC.

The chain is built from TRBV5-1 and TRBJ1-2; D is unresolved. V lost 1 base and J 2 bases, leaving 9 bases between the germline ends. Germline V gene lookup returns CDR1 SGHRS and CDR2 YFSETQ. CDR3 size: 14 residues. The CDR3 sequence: CASSLSEGNYGYTF. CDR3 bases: TGCGCCAGCAGCTTGAGCGAAGGAAACTATGGCTACACCTTC.

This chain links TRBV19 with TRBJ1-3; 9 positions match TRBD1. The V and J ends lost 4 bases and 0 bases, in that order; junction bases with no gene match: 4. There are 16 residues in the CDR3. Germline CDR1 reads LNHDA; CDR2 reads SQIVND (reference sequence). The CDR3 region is CASSRGQGNSGNTIYF. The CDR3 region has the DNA TGTGCCAGTAGTAGAGGACAGGGGAACTCTGGAAACACCATATATTTT.

CDR3 DNA: TGTGCCAGTAGCCCGGGGGACAGTCAAGAGACCCAGTACTTC. Its translation: CASSPGDSQETQYF. The chain has TRBV19 and TRBJ2-5, with a weak D call TRBD1 (7 bases). The length of the CDR3 is 14 residues. V was pared by 6 bases and J by 2 bases, with 13 bases between. The germline V gene has CDR1 LNHDA and CDR2 SQIVND (reference sequence).